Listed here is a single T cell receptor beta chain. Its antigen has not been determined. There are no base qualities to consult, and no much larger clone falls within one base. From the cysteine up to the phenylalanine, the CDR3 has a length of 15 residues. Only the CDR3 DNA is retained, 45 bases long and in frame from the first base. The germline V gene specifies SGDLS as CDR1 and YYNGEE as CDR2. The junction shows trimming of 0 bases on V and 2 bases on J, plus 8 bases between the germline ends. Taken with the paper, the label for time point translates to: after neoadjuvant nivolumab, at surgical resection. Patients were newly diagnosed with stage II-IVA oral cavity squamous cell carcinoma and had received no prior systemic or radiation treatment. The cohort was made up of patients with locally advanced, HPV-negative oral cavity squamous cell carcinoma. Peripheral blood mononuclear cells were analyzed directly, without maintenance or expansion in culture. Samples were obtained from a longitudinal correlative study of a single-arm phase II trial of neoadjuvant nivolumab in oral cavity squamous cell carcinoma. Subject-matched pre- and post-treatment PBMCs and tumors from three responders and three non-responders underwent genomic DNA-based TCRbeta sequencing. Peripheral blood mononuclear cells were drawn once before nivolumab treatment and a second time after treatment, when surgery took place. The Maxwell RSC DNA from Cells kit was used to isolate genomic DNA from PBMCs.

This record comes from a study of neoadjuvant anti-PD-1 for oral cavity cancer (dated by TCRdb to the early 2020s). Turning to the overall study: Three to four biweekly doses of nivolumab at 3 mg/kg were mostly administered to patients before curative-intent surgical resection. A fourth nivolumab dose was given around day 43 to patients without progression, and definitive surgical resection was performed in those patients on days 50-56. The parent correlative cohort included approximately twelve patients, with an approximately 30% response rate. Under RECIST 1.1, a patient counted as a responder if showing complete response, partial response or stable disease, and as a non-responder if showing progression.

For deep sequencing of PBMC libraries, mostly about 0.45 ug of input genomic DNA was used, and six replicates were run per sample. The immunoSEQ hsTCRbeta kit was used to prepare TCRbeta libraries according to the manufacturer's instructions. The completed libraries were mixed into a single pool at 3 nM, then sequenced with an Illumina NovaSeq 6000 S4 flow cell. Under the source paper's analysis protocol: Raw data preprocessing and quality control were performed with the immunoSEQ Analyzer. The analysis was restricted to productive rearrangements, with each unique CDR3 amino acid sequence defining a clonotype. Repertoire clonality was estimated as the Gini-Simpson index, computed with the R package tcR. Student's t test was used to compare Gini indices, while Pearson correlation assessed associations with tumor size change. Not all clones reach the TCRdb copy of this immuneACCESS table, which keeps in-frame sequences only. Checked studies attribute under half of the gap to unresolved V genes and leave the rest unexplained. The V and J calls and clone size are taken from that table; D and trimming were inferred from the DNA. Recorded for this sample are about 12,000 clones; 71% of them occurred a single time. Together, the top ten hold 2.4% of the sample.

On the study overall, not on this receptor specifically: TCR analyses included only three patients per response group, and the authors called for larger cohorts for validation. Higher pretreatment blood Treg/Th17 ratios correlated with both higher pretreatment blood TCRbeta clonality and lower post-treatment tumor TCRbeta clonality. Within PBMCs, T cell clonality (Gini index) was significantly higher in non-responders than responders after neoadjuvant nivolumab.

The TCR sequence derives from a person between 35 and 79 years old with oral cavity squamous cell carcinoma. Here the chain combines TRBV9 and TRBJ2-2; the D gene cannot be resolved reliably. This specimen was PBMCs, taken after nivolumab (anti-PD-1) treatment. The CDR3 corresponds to CASSVVPVNTGELFF. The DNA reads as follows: TGTGCCAGCAGCGTAGTCCCGGTAAACACCGGGGAGCTGTTTTTT. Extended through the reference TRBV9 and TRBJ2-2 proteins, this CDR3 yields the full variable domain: DSGVTQTPKHLITATGQRVTLRCSPRSGDLSVYWYQQSLDQGLQFLIQYYNGEERAKGNILERFSAQQFPDLHSELNLSSLELGDSALYFCASSVVPVNTGELFFGEGSRLTVL.